This T cell receptor (beta chain) emerged from a study of CXCR3-negative and CXCR3-positive naive CD8 T cells. The CDR3 covers 13 residues. The germline gives CDR1 MNHEY, CDR2 SMNVEV (reference sequence). Study outcomes and limitations: With respect to TRBV-TRBJ usage, naive CXCR3-negative and CXCR3-positive cells were similar; memory differed. CXCR3-positive naive cells had more hydrophobic TRB CDR3s than CXCR3-negative naive cells.

Researchers prepared the TRB cDNA libraries using 5' RACE with UMI labels. With the 5' RACE reads reprocessed, TCRdb shows one record per CDR3 protein and no DNA. Found here are approximately 96,000 distinct CDR3 sequences; the top ten clones hold approximately 1.1%. The authors gated naive CD8+ T cells as CD45RO-CCR7+CD27+CD95-. On this clonotype itself: As yet, its antigen is unknown.

The sequenced sample was naive CXCR3+ CD8+ T cells from blood. Noted subset: CD45RO-CCR7+CD27+CD95- naive CD8+ T cells expressing CXCR3 (TNR3+). The sequence derives from a human donor in good health. Some clones in this sample may be carry-over from other donors' samples. The V gene is TRBV27, the J gene TRBJ2-7; the TCRdb D gene call, TRBD1, has no DNA to confirm it. This chain's CDR3 is CASSPRDGYEQYF.